The TCR beta chain under discussion was sequenced for a study of OX40 agonist ivuxolimab in advanced cancers. Study as a whole: All patients had ivuxolimab intravenously every 2 weeks at 0.01 to 10 mg/kg.

Assay used: immunoSEQ multiplex PCR; TCRdb lists only in-frame clones, some missing. The data contain roughly 74,000 clones, 94% of them singletons. The CDR3 extends over 13 amino acids. With 4 bases clipped from V and 7 bases from J, the junction kept 7 bases outside the gene matches. From germline, CDR1 is SGHKS and CDR2 YYEKEE (reference sequence). The sequences come from CD4+ or CD8+ T cells sorted from blood, collected in a trial of the OX40 agonist ivuxolimab. The chain couples TRBV5-5 to TRBJ2-7; 8 nucleotides line up with TRBD2. The origin of this receptor is an adult with an advanced solid tumor such as melanoma, head and neck, liver or kidney cancer. As DNA, the CDR3 is TGTGCCAGCAGCACCCACCCGGGAGGGGAGCAGTACTTC. Translated: CASSTHPGGEQYF.